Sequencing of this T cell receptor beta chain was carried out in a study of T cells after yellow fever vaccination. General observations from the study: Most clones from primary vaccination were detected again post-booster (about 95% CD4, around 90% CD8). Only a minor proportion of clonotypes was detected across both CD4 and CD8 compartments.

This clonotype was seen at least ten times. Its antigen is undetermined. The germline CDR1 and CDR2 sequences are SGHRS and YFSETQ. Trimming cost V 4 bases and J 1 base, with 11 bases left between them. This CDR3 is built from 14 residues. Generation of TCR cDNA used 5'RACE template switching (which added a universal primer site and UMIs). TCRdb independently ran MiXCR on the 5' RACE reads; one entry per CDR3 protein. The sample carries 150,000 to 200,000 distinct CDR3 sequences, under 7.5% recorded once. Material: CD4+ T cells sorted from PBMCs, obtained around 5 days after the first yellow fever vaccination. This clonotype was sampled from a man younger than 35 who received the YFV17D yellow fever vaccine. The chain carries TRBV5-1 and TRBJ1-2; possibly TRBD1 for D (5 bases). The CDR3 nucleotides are TGCGCCAGCAGCCCGGGGACGGTTAACTATGGCTACACCTTC. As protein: CASSPGTVNYGYTF.